The 11 T cell receptor beta chains given below trace back to one sample, sequenced in a study of shared clonotypes between healthy human individuals. Profiling relied on immunoSEQ multiplex PCR, and the TCRdb table lists in-frame clones only, not all of them. The sample records about 2.2 million clones, around 95% being singletons. Cells designated naive CD8 were CD45RO-negative and were positively selected for CCR7, with terminally differentiated effector memory CD45RA+ cells excluded. Sequenced: naive CD8+ T cells from PBMCs. These receptors originate from a man aged 18 to 29 in good health. Some clones in this sample may be carry-over from other donors' samples.

The table lists this clone with a count of one. The chain combines TRBV4-3 with TRBJ2-2, with 10 bases that match TRBD2. This CDR3 spans 18 amino acids. Germline loops: CDR1 LGHNA, CDR2 YSLEER. The trim removed 3 bases at V and 5 bases at J, leaving 12 bases unmatched. The CDR3 DNA follows: TGCGCCAGCAGCCACGAGACGGGAGCGGGAGGGCCAACCGGGGAGCTGTTTTTT. Amino acid sequence: CASSHETGAGGPTGELFF.

The V and J genes are TRBV5-6 and TRBJ2-5; TRBD1 agrees at 8 bases. Germline values: CDR1 SGHDT, CDR2 YYEEEE. This CDR3 has 14 amino acids. V lost 4 bases to trimming and J lost 5 bases; unmatched junction nucleotides: 7. CDR3 sequence: CASSLWTGRETQYF. For the CDR3, the DNA is TGTGCCAGCAGCCTCTGGACAGGGAGGGAGACCCAGTACTTC.

The chain combines TRBV11-1 with TRBJ1-1; 8 bases align to TRBD1. CDR1 and CDR2 from the germline V gene are SGHAT and FQDESV (reference sequence). The CDR3 sequence is 15 residues long. The V and J ends lost 5 bases and 5 bases, in that order; junction bases with no gene match: 10. The CDR3 DNA is TGTGCCAGCAGCCCCGAGGACAGGGAGTATACTGAAGCTTTCTTT. It encodes CASSPEDREYTEAFF. Looking up the rest from reference TRBV11-1 and TRBJ1-1 gives the full variable domain: EAEVAQSPRYKITEKSQAVAFWCDPISGHATLYWYRQILGQGPELLVQFQDESVVDDSQLPKDRFSAERLKGVDSTLKIQPAELGDSAMYLCASSPEDREYTEAFFGQGTRLTVV.

This chain connects TRBV19 to TRBJ2-2; D is undetermined. The CDR3 contains 13 residues. The ends were cut back, 1 base at V and 6 bases at J, with 6 bases in the middle. Germline values: CDR1 LNHDA, CDR2 SQIVND (reference sequence). For the CDR3, the DNA is TGTGCCAGTAGTATAGGAGTCGCCGGGGAGCTGTTTTTT. Amino acids: CASSIGVAGELFF. The full variable domain, completed using reference TRBV19 and TRBJ2-2, is DGGITQSPKYLFRKEGQNVTLSCEQNLNHDAMYWYRQDPGQGLRLIYYSQIVNDFQKGDIAEGYSVSREKKESFPLTVTSAQKNPTAFYLCASSIGVAGELFFGEGSRLTVL.

The chain links TRBV4-3 to TRBJ2-1; 8 nucleotides align to TRBD1. The V gene's germline CDR1 is LGHNA and CDR2 YSLEER. The CDR3 contains 17 residues. Losses at the gene ends were 1 base for V and 2 bases for J; bases not matched to a gene: 7. The DNA of the CDR3 is TGCGCCAGCAGCCAAGTGGCGTCAGGGGGCCCCTACAATGAGCAGTTCTTC. It encodes CASSQVASGGPYNEQFF.

The chain employs TRBV6-1 and TRBJ2-7; D is unresolved. Germline V gives CDR1 MNHNS, CDR2 SASEGT. This CDR3 is 15 amino acids long. Trimming cost V 2 bases and J 0 bases, with 11 bases left between them. The CDR3 nucleotides read TGTGCCAGCAGTGAACGAGGCCCTGGCTCCTACGAGCAGTACTTC. Its translation: CASSERGPGSYEQYF.

The chain recombines TRBV19 with TRBJ1-2; 11 bases line up with TRBD1. The CDR3 runs 13 residues. V shed 6 bases, J shed 9 bases, and the junction held 6 bases outside the gene matches. Germline CDR1 LNHDA, CDR2 SQIVND (reference sequence). The CDR3 DNA reads TGTGCCAGTAGCCCCGGACAGGGGGCTAGCTACACCTTC. It encodes CASSPGQGASYTF.

V usage is TRBV28 and J usage is TRBJ1-3; 9 bases map to TRBD1. CDR1 MDHEN and CDR2 SYDVKM come from the germline V gene. The CDR3 consists of 18 residues. Trimming at V came to 2 bases and at J to 3 bases, leaving 11 bases not matched to a gene. The CDR3 nucleotides are TGTGCCAGCAGTTTACTTGGACAGGGGATTTTCCTTGGAAACACCATATATTTT. Residues: CASSLLGQGIFLGNTIYF.

The chain combines TRBV7-8 with TRBJ2-1; D not certain. The CDR3 is made up of 16 amino acids. Between the trimmed V and J ends, which lost 4 bases and 2 bases, there was a span of 15 bases. Germline-derived CDR1 and CDR2 are SGHVS and FQNEAQ. The CDR3 spells CASSSAAGRTYNEQFF. DNA for the CDR3: TGTGCCAGCAGCTCCGCAGCAGGTAGAACCTACAATGAGCAGTTCTTC.

About this clone itself: A far more abundant clone sits one base away, making this likely a read error. The same CDR3 is also encoded by other DNA sequences in this sample. The chain has TRBV9 and TRBJ1-1, with D unclear. The CDR3 spans 13 residues. Trimming removed 0 bases at V and 4 bases at J, with 7 bases between. The germline V gene has CDR1 SGDLS and CDR2 YYNGEE. The CDR3 reads CASSVGGITEAFF. The DNA of the CDR3 is TGTGCCAGCAGCGTAGGAGGGATCACTGAAGCTTTCTTT. Full variable domain (missing parts from reference TRBV9 and TRBJ1-1): DSGVTQTPKHLITATGQRVTLRCSPRSGDLSVYWYQQSLDQGLQFLIQYYNGEERAKGNILERFSAQQFPDLHSELNLSSLELGDSALYFCASSVGGITEAFFGQGTRLTVV.

The gene calls are TRBV6-5 and TRBJ2-1; no reliable D call. The germline gives CDR1 MNHEY, CDR2 SVGAGI. V lost 0 bases and J lost 2, with 11 bases in between. The CDR3 runs to 16 residues. The CDR3 reads CASSYSIGNPYNEQFF. The CDR3 DNA follows: TGTGCCAGCAGTTACTCGATCGGAAATCCCTACAATGAGCAGTTCTTC.